This T cell receptor (beta chain) originates from a study of cytomegalovirus exposure and HLA in healthy donors. Whole-study context: Previous work identified some 120 million unique TCR beta sequences from around 200 million T cells. General study findings and limits: A few V segments could not be told apart, such as TRBV6-2 and TRBV6-3, and were left out.

Concerning this clone itself: Its antigen is still unknown.

Germline CDR1 LNHDA, CDR2 SQIVND (reference sequence). The CDR3 loop spans 14 amino acids. Trimming pared 7 bases from V and 5 bases from J, leaving 14 bases between. PCR primers comprised 60 Vbeta and 13 Jbeta primers. Assay used: immunoSEQ multiplex PCR; TCRdb lists only in-frame clones, some missing. The sample lists some 140,000 clones; 60% to 80% were seen once. The clonotype was recovered from a male donor in good health and CMV-seronegative. The material sequenced was PBMCs. The rearrangement joins TRBV19 to TRBJ2-2, with D unclear. In DNA form, the CDR3 reads TGTGCCAGTACCCCAGGCGTCTGGACCGGGGAGCTGTTTTTT. Translation: CASTPGVWTGELFF.